A selection of T cell receptor beta chains follows, all from one sample in a study of cytomegalovirus exposure and HLA in healthy donors. Libraries were prepared by immunoSEQ multiplex PCR; TCRdb keeps only in-frame clonotypes and omits some of them. The profile covers some 130,000 clones, with 70% to 75% appearing a single time and approximately 7% taken by the ten largest. Input material: PBMCs. These receptors were obtained from a male donor in good health and CMV-seronegative. Both conserved end residues are part of each CDR3. A D gene is named only where the DNA matches it firmly. Size is stated for part of the rows, as once, few or many counts, or as a class when the clone is expanded.

clone size,V gene,D gene,J gene,CDR3 DNA,CDR3 protein
-,TRBV9,-,TRBJ2-7,TGTGCCAGCAGCGTAGTTAACAAAAGCTACGAGCAGTACTTC,CASSVVNKSYEQYF
-,TRBV9,TRBD2,TRBJ2-1,TGTGCCAGCAGCGTAGGGGACGATAGCGGGAGGGCCAGGGAGCAGTTCTTC,CASSVGDDSGRAREQFF
-,TRBV14,-,TRBJ1-2,TGTGCCAGCAGCGACTCCGGGGTTAACTATGGCTACACCTTC,CASSDSGVNYGYTF
-,TRBV4-3,-,TRBJ2-2,TGCGCCAGCAGCCAAGATCTCGTCCCCGGGGAGCTGTTTTTT,CASSQDLVPGELFF
-,TRBV10-2,-,TRBJ2-7,TGCGCCAGCAGTGAGTATTCCCCGAGGCTAGGATGGATCGAGCAGTACTTC,CASSEYSPRLGWIEQYF
-,TRBV29-1,-,TRBJ1-2,TGCAGCGCCCAGGGACAAGGGGACTATGGCTACACCTTC,CSAQGQGDYGYTF
-,TRBV18,-,TRBJ2-5,TGTGCCAGCTCACCACCACCCCCCAGCGGGGAGACCCAGTACTTC,CASSPPPPSGETQYF
-,TRBV27,-,TRBJ1-5,TGTGCCAGCGGGTACAGGGTCGGAAGCAATCAGCCCCAGCATTTT,CASGYRVGSNQPQHF
-,TRBV7-2,-,TRBJ1-2,TGTGCCAGCACCCTAGTCGGGGTGCAAGGCTACACCTTC,CASTLVGVQGYTF
-,TRBV7-6,TRBD2,TRBJ2-5,TGTGCCAGCAGCCGCCGTCCTAGCGGGAGGGCCGATCAGGGTCCAGAGACCCAGTACTTC,CASSRRPSGRADQGPETQYF
-,TRBV18,-,TRBJ2-1,TGTGCCAGCTCACCTACTTACAATGAGCAGTTCTTC,CASSPTYNEQFF
-,TRBV7-8,TRBD1,TRBJ2-5,TGTGCCAGCAGCCCGGGACAGGATACCCAGTACTTC,CASSPGQDTQYF
once,TRBV28,TRBD2,TRBJ2-7,TGTGCCAGTTATCGGGGAGGGAGCTCCTACGAGCAGTACTTC,CASYRGGSSYEQYF
-,TRBV13,TRBD1,TRBJ2-7,TGTGCCAGCAGCTTAGAGGGGACAGGGGTGGACGAGCAGTACTTC,CASSLEGTGVDEQYF
-,TRBV7-2,TRBD2,TRBJ2-1,TGTGCCAGCAGAGCGGGAGGGGCCAATGAGCAGTTCTTC,CASRAGGANEQFF
-,TRBV14,-,TRBJ2-7,TGTGCCAGCAGCCAAGTACGGGTCCCGTCCTACGAGCAGTACTTC,CASSQVRVPSYEQYF
few,TRBV2,-,TRBJ2-7,TGTGCCACCTACATGGACAGACAAGGAACCTACGAGCAGTACTTC,CATYMDRQGTYEQYF
few,TRBV9,TRBD1,TRBJ1-2,TGTGCCAGCAGCGTTCATGAGGGGGCGGGCTATGGCTACACCTTC,CASSVHEGAGYGYTF
-,TRBV29-1,-,TRBJ1-3,TGCAGCGTTATCTACTCTGGAAACACCATATATTTT,CSVIYSGNTIYF
-,TRBV30,TRBD1,TRBJ1-6,TGTGCCTGGAGTTCTACAGGGGATGGCTCACCCCTCCACTTT,CAWSSTGDGSPLHF
-,TRBV4-3,TRBD2,TRBJ2-1,TGCGCCAGCAGCCAAGACTCGCGGGAGATGTACAATGAGCAGTTCTTC,CASSQDSREMYNEQFF
few,TRBV6-5,TRBD2,TRBJ2-3,TGTGCCAGCACTCCTAGCGGGAGGACAGATACGCAGTATTTT,CASTPSGRTDTQYF
-,TRBV6-5,-,TRBJ1-1,TGTGCCAGCAGTCGGGGAAGCACTGAAGCTTTCTTT,CASSRGSTEAFF
-,TRBV7-3,TRBD2,TRBJ2-5,TGTGCCAGCAGCTCGGGACTAGCGGGAACCGAGACCCAGTACTTC,CASSSGLAGTETQYF
-,TRBV6-5,-,TRBJ2-1,TGTGCCAGCCGTTGGCGGCAGACCTACAATGAGCAGTTCTTC,CASRWRQTYNEQFF
-,TRBV28,-,TRBJ2-5,TGTGCCAGCAGTTCTGGAGGGAGCGAGGGGCAGTACTTC,CASSSGGSEGQYF